This TCR beta chain was documented in a study of T cell responses to AZD1222 COVID-19 vaccine. Study-level results: Spike-specific TCR repertoires showed rising breadth and depth after two AZD1222 doses. Within unmutated variant regions lay the reported targets of nearly half of spike-specific TCRs. It was only after the peak T cell response that any repertoires were sampled.

This clone has only one observation. Its antigen remains unidentified. Assay: immunoSEQ multiplex PCR; the TCRdb copy retains only in-frame clones and omits some. Among about 160,000 clones, approximately 91% were seen once, and the ten largest hold around 5.5%. The sequences come from peripheral blood, collected on day 0 of AZD1222 vaccination. The origin of this receptor is an adult in good health.

CDR3 region: CASSEKVVYEQYF. The CDR3 DNA reads as TGTGCCAGTAGTGAGAAAGTGGTTTACGAGCAGTACTTC. This chain joins TRBV19 and TRBJ2-7; D not certain. The CDR3 is 13 amino acids. Trimming took off 5 bases at V and 4 bases at J, with 12 bases between the two ends. Germline loops: CDR1 LNHDA, CDR2 SQIVND (reference sequence). Full variable domain (outside the CDR3, taken from reference TRBV19 and TRBJ2-7): DGGITQSPKYLFRKEGQNVTLSCEQNLNHDAMYWYRQDPGQGLRLIYYSQIVNDFQKGDIAEGYSVSREKKESFPLTVTSAQKNPTAFYLCASSEKVVYEQYFGPGTRLTVT.